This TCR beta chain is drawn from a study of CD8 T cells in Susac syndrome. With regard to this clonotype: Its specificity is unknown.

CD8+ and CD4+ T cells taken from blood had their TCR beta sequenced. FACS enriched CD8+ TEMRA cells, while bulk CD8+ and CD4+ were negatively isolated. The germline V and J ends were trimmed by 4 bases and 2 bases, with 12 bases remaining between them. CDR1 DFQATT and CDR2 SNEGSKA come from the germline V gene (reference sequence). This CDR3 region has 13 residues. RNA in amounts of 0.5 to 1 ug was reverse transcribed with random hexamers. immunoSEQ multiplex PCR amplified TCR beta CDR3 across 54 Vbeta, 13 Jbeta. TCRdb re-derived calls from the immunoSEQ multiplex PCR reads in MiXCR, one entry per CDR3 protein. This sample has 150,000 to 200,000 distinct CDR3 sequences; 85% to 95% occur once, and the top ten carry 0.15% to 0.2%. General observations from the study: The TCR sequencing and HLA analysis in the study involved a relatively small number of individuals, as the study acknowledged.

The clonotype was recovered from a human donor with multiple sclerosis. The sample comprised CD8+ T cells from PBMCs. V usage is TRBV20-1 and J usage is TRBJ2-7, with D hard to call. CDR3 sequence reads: CSAIDRLTYEQYF. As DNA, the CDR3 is TGCAGTGCTATAGACCGGCTTACCTACGAGCAGTACTTC.